This T cell receptor (beta chain) was documented in a study of cytomegalovirus exposure and HLA in healthy donors. A note on this clone: Its target is not known.

PCR amplification relied on 60 Vbeta primers (plus 13 Jbeta primers). Clones were sequenced by immunoSEQ multiplex PCR, and TCRdb holds only the in-frame ones, with some missing. Among about 200,000 clones listed, approximately 78% were seen once. Study-wide points: For most TCR beta V segments, an earlier analysis put the productive rate at about 87% or about 30% of the time. Despite most TCR sequences being rare, some public TCRs occurred in many donors. Highly shared sequence variants in one cluster were likely a sequencing artifact.

Deletions cut 4 bases from V and 8 bases from J, with 14 bases between. CDR1 and CDR2 (germline): SGHRS, YFSETQ. CDR3 length equals 13 residues. The TCR sequence derives from a middle-aged woman in good health and CMV-seronegative. V gene TRBV5-1 combines with J gene TRBJ2-3; possibly TRBD1 for D (6 bases). Sequenced input: PBMCs. CDR3: CASSPGTSGTQYF. The CDR3 bases are TGCGCCAGCAGCCCTGGGACATCCGGTACGCAGTATTTT.